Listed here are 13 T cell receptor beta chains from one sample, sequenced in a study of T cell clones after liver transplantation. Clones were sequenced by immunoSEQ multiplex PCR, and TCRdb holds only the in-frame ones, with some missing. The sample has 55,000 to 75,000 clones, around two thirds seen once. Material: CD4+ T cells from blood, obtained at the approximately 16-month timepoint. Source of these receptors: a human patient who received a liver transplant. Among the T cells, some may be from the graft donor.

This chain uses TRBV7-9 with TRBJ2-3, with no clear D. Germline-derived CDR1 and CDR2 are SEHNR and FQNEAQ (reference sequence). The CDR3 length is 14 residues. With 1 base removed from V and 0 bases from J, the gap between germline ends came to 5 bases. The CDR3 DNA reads TGTGCCAGCAGCTTAGGAGTTAGCACAGATACGCAGTATTTT. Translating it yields CASSLGVSTDTQYF. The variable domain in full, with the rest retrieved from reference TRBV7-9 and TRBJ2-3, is DTGVSQNPRHKITKRGQNVTFRCDPISEHNRLYWYRQTLGQGPEFLTYFQNEAQLEKSRLLSDRFSAERPKGSFSTLEIQRTEQGDSAMYLCASSLGVSTDTQYFGPGTRLTVL.

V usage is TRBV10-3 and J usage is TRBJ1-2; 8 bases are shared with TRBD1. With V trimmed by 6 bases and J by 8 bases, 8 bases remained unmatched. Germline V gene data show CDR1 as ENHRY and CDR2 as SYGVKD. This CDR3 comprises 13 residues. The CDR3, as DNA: TGTGCCATCAGACCGACAGGGGCAGGGGGCTACACCTTC. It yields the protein CAIRPTGAGGYTF.

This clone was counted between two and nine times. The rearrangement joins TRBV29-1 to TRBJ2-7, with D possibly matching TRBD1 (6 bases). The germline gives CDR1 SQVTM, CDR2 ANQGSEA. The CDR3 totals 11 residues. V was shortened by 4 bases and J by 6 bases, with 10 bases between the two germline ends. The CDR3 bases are TGCAGCGTTGGCCCGACAGGCGAGCAGTACTTC. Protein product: CSVGPTGEQYF.

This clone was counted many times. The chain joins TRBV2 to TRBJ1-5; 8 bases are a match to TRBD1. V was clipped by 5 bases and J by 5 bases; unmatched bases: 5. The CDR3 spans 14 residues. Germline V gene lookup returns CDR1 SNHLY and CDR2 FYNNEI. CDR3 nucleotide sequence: TGTGCCAGCAGTCTGGACAGGGTGGATCAGCCCCAGCATTTT. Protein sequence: CASSLDRVDQPQHF.

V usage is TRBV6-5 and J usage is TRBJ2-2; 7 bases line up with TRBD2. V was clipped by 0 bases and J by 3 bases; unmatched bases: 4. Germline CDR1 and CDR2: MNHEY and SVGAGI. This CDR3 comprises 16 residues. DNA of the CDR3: TGTGCCAGCAGTTACTCGCCAGGGAGGGACACCGGGGAGCTGTTTTTT. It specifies CASSYSPGRDTGELFF.

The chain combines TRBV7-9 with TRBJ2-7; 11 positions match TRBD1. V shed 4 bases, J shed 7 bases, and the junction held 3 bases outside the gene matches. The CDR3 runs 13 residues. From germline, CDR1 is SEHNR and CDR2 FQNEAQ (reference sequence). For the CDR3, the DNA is TGTGCCAGCAGCTGGACAGGGGGCATGGAGCAGTACTTC. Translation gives CASSWTGGMEQYF.

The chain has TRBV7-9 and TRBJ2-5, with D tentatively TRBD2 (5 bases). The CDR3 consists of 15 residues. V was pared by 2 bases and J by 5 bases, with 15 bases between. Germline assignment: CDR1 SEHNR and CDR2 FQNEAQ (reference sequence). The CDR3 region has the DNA TGTGCCAGCAGCTTAAATCTTAGGGAGTTGGAGACCCAGTACTTC. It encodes CASSLNLRELETQYF.

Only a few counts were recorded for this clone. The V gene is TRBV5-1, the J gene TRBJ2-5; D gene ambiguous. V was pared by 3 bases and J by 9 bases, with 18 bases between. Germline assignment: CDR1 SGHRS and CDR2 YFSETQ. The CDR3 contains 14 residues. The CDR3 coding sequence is TGCGCCAGCAGCTACGGATCGATTAAGTCACCCCAGTACTTC. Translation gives CASSYGSIKSPQYF.

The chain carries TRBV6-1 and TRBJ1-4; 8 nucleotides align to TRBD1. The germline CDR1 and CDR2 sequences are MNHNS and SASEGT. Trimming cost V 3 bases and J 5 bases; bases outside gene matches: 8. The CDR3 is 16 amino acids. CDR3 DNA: TGTGCCAGCAGTGACCTGGCAGGGGGCCCAAATGAAAAACTGTTTTTT. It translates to CASSDLAGGPNEKLFF.

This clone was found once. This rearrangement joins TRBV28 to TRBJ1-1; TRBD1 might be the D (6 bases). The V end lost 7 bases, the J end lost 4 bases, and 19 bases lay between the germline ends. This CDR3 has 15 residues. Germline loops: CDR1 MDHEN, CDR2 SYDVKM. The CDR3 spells CASMRRGGRGTEAFF. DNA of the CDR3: TGTGCCAGCATGAGAAGGGGGGGAAGGGGCACTGAAGCTTTCTTT.

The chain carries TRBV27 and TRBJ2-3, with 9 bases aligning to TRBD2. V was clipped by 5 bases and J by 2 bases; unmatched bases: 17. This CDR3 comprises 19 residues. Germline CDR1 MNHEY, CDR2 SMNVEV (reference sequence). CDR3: CASSAWGAGGFRDTDTQYF. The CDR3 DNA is TGTGCCAGCAGTGCATGGGGAGCGGGGGGATTTAGGGACACAGATACGCAGTATTTT.

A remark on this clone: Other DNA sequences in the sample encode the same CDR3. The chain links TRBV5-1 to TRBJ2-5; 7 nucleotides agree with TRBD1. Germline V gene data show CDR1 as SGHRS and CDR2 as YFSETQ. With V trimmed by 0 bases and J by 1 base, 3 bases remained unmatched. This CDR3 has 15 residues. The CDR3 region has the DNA TGCGCCAGCAGCTTGGGCCGGACAGGCCAAGAGACCCAGTACTTC. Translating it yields CASSLGRTGQETQYF.

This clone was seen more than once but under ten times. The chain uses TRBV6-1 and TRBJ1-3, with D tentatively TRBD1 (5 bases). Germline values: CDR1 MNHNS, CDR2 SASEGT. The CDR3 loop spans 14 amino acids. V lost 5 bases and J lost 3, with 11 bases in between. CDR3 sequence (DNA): TGTGCCAGCAGTACGGGACTCGGTGGAAACACCATATATTTT. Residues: CASSTGLGGNTIYF.